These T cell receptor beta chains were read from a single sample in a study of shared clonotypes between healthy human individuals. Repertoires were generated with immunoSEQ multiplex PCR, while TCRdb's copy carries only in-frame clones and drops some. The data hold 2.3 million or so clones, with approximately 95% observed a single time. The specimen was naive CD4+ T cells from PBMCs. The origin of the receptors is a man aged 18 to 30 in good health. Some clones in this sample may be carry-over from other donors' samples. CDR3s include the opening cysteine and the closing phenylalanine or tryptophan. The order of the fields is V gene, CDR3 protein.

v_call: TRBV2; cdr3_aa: CASRTGGNQPQHF
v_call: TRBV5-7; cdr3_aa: CASSLPGQINTGELFF
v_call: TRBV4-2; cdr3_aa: CASSLRGGRVLDTQYF
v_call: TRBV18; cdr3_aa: CASSPVVGSNTGELFF
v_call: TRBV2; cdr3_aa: CASSGHFSNQPQHF
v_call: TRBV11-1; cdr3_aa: CASSLEAGPTDTQYF
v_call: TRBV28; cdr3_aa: CASNEPRSYNEQFF
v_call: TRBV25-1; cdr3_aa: CASSEGAGVLGSYNEQFF
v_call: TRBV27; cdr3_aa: CASSLFGLATNEKLFF
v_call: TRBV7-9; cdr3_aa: CASSPRPSPSGSADTQYF
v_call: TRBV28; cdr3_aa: CASSLLGPASYGYTF
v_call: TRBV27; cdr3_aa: CASSARDRRGYTF
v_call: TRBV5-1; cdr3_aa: CASSHGDYNTYEQYF
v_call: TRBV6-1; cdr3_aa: CASMGTLRFKGYTF
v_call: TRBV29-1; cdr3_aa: CSVWGPGYEQYF
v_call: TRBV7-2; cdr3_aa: CASSLDSYYGYTF
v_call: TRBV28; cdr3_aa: CASSLSRASTSGRGDEQFF
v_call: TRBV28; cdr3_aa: CASSLQGAGGELFF
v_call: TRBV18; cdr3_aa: CASSPLAGGVTYEQYF
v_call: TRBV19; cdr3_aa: CASSIIWGNQPQHF